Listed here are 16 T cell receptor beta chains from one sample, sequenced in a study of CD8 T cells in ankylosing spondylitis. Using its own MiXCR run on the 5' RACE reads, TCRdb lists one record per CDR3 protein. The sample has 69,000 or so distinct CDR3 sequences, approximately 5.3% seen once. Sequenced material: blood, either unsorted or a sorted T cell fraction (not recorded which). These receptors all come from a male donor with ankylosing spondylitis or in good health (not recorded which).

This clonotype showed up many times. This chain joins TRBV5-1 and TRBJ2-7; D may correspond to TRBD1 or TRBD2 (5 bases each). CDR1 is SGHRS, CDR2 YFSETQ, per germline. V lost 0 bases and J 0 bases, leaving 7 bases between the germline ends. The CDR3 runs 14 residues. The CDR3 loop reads CASSLVGPSYEQYF. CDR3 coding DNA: TGCGCCAGCAGCTTGGTGGGACCCTCCTACGAGCAGTACTTC.

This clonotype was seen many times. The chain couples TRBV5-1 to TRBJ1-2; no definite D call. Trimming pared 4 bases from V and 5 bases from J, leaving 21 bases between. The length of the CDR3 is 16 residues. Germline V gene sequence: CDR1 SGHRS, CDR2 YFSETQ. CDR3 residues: CASSPTPPRRDYGYTF. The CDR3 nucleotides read TGCGCCAGCAGCCCTACTCCCCCCCGGAGGGATTATGGCTACACCTTC.

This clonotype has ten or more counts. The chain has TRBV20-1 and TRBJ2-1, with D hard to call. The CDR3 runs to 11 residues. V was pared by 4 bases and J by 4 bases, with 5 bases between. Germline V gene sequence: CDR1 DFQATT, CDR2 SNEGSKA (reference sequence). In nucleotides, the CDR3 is TGCAGTGCTAAGCCTTACAATGAGCAGTTCTTC. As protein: CSAKPYNEQFF.

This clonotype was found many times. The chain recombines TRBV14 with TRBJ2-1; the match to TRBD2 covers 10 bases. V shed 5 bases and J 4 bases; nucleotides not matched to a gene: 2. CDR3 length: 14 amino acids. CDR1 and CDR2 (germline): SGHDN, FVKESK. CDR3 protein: CASSRTSGYNEQFF. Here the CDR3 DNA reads TGTGCCAGCAGCAGGACTAGCGGATACAATGAGCAGTTCTTC.

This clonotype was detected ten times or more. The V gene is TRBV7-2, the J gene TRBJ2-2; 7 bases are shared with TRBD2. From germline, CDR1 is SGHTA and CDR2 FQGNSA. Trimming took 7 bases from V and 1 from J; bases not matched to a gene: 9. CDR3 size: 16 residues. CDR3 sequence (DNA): TGTGCCAGCAAAACGTCGGGCGGGGGGAACACCGGGGAGCTGTTTTTT. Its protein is CASKTSGGGNTGELFF.

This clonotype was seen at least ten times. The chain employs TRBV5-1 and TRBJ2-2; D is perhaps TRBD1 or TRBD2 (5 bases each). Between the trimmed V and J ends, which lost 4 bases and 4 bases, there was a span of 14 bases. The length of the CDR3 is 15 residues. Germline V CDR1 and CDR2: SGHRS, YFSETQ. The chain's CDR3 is CASSLQAGGTGELFF. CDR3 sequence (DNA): TGCGCCAGCAGCCTCCAAGCTGGGGGCACCGGGGAGCTGTTTTTT.

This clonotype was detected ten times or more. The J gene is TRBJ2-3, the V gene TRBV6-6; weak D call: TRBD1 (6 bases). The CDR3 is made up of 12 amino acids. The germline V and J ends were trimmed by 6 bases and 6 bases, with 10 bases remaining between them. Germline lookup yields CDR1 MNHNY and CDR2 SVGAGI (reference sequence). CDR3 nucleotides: TGTGCCAGCAGCCCTGACAGGGATACGCAGTATTTT. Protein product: CASSPDRDTQYF.

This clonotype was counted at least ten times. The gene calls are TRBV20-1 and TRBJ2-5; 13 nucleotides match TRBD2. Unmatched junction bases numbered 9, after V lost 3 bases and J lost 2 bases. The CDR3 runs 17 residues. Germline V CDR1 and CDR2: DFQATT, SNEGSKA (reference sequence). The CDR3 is CSARDGLAGETQETQYF. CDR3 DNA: TGCAGTGCTAGGGATGGACTAGCGGGGGAAACACAAGAGACCCAGTACTTC.

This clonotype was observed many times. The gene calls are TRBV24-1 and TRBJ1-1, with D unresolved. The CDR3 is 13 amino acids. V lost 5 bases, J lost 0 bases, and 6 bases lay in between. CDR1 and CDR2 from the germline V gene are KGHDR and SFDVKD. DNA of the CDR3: TGTGCCACCAGTGGGTCGATGAACACTGAAGCTTTCTTT. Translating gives CATSGSMNTEAFF.

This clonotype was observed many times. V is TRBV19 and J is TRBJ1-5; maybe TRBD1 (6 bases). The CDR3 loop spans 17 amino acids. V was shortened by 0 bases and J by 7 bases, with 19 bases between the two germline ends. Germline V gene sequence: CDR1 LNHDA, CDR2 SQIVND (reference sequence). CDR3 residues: CASSIETARGHSQPQHF. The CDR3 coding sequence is TGTGCCAGTAGTATAGAAACAGCCAGGGGACATAGCCAGCCCCAGCATTTT.

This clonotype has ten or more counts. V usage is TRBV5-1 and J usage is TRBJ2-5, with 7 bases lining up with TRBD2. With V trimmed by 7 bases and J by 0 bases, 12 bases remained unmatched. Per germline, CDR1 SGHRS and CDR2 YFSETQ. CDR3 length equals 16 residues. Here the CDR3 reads CASSPGRGTYQETQYF. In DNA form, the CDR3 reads TGCGCCAGCTCCCCCGGGCGGGGGACGTACCAAGAGACCCAGTACTTC. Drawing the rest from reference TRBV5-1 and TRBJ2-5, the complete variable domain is KAGVTQTPRYLIKTRGQQVTLSCSPISGHRSVSWYQQTPGQGLQFLFEYFSETQRNKGNFPGRFSGRQFSNSRSEMNVSTLELGDSALYLCASSPGRGTYQETQYFGPGTRLLVL.

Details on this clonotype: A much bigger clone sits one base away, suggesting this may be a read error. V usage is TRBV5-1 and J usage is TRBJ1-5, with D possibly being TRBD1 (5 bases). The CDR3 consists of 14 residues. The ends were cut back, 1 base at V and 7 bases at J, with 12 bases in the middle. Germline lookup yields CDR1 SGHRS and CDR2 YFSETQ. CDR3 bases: TGCGCCAGCAGCTTGACCGCGGGGGACCAGCCCCAGCATTTT. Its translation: CASSLTAGDQPQHF.

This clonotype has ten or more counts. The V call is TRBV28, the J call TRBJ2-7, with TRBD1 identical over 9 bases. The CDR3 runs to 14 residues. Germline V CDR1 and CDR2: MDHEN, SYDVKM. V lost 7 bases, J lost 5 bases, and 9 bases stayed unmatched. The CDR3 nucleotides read TGTGCCAGCATCCTGGACAGGGGTACGAACGAGCAGTACTTC. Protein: CASILDRGTNEQYF.

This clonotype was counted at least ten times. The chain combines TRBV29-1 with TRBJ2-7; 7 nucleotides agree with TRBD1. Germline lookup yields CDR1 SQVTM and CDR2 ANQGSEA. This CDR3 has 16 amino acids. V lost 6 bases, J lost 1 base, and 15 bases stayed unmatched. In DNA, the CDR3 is TGCAGCGTCGTCGGACTCCGGGACAGCGGTTCCTACGAGCAGTACTTC. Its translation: CSVVGLRDSGSYEQYF.

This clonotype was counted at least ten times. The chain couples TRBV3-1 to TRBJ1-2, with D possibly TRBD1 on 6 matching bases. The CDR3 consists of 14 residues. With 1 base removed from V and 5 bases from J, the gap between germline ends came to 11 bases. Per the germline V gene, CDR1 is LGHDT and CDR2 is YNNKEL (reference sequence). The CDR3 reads CASSQASGVYGYTF. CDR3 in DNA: TGTGCCAGCAGCCAAGCATCAGGGGTATATGGCTACACCTTC.

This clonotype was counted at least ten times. CDR3 in DNA: TGCGCCAGCAGCTTGGAAGGGACAGGGGCAACAGATACGCAGTATTTT. This sequence encodes CASSLEGTGATDTQYF. The rearrangement joins TRBV5-1 to TRBJ2-3; 10 positions agree with TRBD1. The V gene end was trimmed by 0 bases and the J gene end by 3 bases; junction bases not matched to a gene: 4. This CDR3 has 16 residues. The germline gives CDR1 SGHRS, CDR2 YFSETQ. Variable domain in full (rest from reference TRBV5-1 and TRBJ2-3): KAGVTQTPRYLIKTRGQQVTLSCSPISGHRSVSWYQQTPGQGLQFLFEYFSETQRNKGNFPGRFSGRQFSNSRSEMNVSTLELGDSALYLCASSLEGTGATDTQYFGPGTRLTVL.